This TCR beta chain was sequenced during a study of shared clonotypes between healthy human individuals. Study summary: The donors, two women and a few men, were aged 18 to 49.

Germline assignment: CDR1 SGHNT and CDR2 YYREEE (reference sequence). The CDR3 spans 13 residues. Trimming shortened V by 4 bases and J by 2 bases, and 9 bases separated the two germline ends. For this clone: This specimen includes other DNA sequences encoding the same CDR3.

Here immunoSEQ multiplex PCR was the method, and the copy in TCRdb shows in-frame clones only, minus some. The sample shows roughly 2 million clones, roughly 94% of them seen only once. The sequence came from a young man in good health. The J gene is TRBJ1-2, the V gene TRBV5-4; D uncertain. The sample taken for sequencing was naive CD4+ T cells sorted from blood. Subset given: CD45RA+ positively selected. The CDR3 spells CASSRTGNYGYTF. The CDR3 bases are TGTGCCAGCAGCCGAACCGGGAACTATGGCTACACCTTC.